The 3 T cell receptor beta chains below come from one sample, sequenced in a study of blood T cell repertoires in COVID-19 (dated by TCRdb to the early 2020s). The protocol used for the library was the immunoSEQ multiplex PCR assay. Held by TCRdb, this immuneACCESS table contains in-frame sequences only and omits some clones. Under half of the omission traces to an unresolved V gene where checked; the cause of the rest is unknown. The sample profile shows some 240,000 clones; roughly 80% of them were found once. The ten largest clones add up to 6.5% to 9% of the sample. Sequencing was performed on peripheral blood. Source of these receptors: a woman of 80 years or more with COVID-19, enrolled during active disease.

The V and J genes are TRBV11-3 and TRBJ2-1; 7 positions match TRBD2. The CDR3 spans 13 residues. Germline CDR1 and CDR2: SGHNT and YENEEA. The V and J ends lost 4 bases and 5 bases, in that order; junction bases with no gene match: 2. DNA of the CDR3: TGTGCCAGCAGCTCGACTAGCAACAATGAGCAGTTCTTC. It specifies CASSSTSNNEQFF.

This rearrangement joins TRBV5-1 to TRBJ1-1; D ambiguous. Trimming cost V 5 bases and J 1 base, with 12 bases left between them. The CDR3 contains 14 residues. Germline lookup yields CDR1 SGHRS and CDR2 YFSETQ. CDR3 protein: CASRGRPGNTEAFF. The DNA for the CDR3 is TGCGCCAGCAGGGGTCGGCCAGGGAACACTGAAGCTTTCTTT.

This clone was detected a few times. Other nucleotide sequences in the sample specify the same CDR3. The chain employs TRBV5-1 and TRBJ2-6, with D tentatively TRBD1 (6 bases). V lost 2 bases and J 0 bases, leaving 6 bases between the germline ends. The CDR3 extends over 15 amino acids. Germline V gives CDR1 SGHRS, CDR2 YFSETQ. The CDR3 loop reads CASSLGGSGANVLTF. The CDR3 DNA reads TGCGCCAGCAGCTTAGGGGGCTCTGGGGCCAACGTCCTGACTTTC.